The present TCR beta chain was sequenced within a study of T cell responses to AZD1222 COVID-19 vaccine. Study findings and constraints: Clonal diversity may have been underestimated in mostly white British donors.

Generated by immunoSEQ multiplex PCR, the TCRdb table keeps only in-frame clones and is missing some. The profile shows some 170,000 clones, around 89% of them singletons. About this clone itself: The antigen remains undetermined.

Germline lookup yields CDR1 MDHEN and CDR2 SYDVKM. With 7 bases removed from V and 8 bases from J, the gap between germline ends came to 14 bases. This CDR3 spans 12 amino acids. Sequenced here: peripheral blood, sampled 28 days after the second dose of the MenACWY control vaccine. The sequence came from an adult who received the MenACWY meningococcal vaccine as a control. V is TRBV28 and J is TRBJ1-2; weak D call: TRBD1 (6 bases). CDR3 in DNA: TGTGCCAGCACGCCGGCAGGGGAAGGCTACACCTTC. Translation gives CASTPAGEGYTF.